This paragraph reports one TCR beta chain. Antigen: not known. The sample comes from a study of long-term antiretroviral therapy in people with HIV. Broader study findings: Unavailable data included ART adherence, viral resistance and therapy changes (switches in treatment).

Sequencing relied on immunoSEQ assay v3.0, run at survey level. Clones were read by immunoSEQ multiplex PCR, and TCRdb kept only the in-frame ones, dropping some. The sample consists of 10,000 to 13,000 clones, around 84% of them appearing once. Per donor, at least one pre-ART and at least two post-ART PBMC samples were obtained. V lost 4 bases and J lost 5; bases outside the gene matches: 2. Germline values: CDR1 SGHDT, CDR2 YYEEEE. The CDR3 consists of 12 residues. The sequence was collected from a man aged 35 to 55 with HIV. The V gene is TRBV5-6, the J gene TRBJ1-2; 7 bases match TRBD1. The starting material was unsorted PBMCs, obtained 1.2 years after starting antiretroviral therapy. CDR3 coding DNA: TGTGCCAGCAGCCCGGGACAGTATGGCTACACCTTC. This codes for CASSPGQYGYTF.